These 15 T cell receptor beta chains were sequenced from one sample in a study of human T cells and chemical hapten exposure. One entry per CDR3 protein results from TCRdb running MiXCR on the RACE reads. The table lists approximately 57,000 distinct CDR3 sequences, 8% to 10% of them singletons. The time point: pre-sensitization, week 0. Treatment here: therapeutic diphenylcyclopropenone sensitization with weekly scalp DPC. Here the sequenced sample was whole blood, taken in connection with sensitization to the hapten diphenylcyclopropenone (DPC). These TCRs come from a man aged 35-49 years with alopecia areata. Some clones in this sample may be carry-over from other donors' samples.

This clonotype was recorded many times. This chain joins TRBV7-3 and TRBJ1-1; D is possibly TRBD1 (5 bases). The CDR3 loop spans 14 amino acids. In germline, CDR1 is SGHTA, CDR2 FQGTGA. With 4 bases removed from V and 4 bases from J, the gap between germline ends came to 13 bases. The CDR3 protein is CASSSTGGLTEAFF. CDR3 in DNA: TGTGCCAGCAGCTCTACCGGGGGACTCACTGAAGCTTTCTTT.

This clonotype was observed many times. The J gene is TRBJ1-5, the V gene TRBV7-9, with TRBD1 as a possible D gene (6 bases). The CDR3 runs 13 residues. Between the trimmed V and J ends, which lost 5 bases and 7 bases, there was a span of 12 bases. The germline V gene has CDR1 SEHNR and CDR2 FQNEAQ (reference sequence). The CDR3 DNA reads as TGTGCCAGCAGCCTGGACAGAAGCCAGCCCCAGCATTTT. Residues: CASSLDRSQPQHF.

This clonotype was detected ten times or more. This chain uses TRBV27 with TRBJ2-3; the D is unclear. This CDR3 is built from 17 residues. CDR1 and CDR2 from the germline V gene are MNHEY and SMNVEV (reference sequence). Trimming cost V 5 bases and J 0 bases, with 18 bases left between them. The CDR3 loop reads CASSEPAIPTSTDTQYF. The CDR3 coding sequence is TGTGCCAGCAGTGAACCAGCCATCCCCACTAGCACAGATACGCAGTATTTT.

This chain connects TRBV10-3 to TRBJ1-1; maybe TRBD1 (6 bases). The CDR3 contains 12 residues. V was pared by 10 bases and J by 2 bases, with 11 bases between. Germline V gene sequence: CDR1 ENHRY, CDR2 SYGVKD. Here the CDR3 reads CASGQTNTEAFF. The CDR3 region has the DNA TGTGCCAGCGGACAGACCAACACTGAAGCTTTCTTT.

In this sample, this clonotype turned up a few times. This chain uses TRBV5-6 with TRBJ2-1; 8 bases fit TRBD1. The CDR3 is made up of 18 amino acids. CDR1 and CDR2 from the germline V gene are SGHDT and YYEEEE. V dropped 3 bases and J dropped 3; count of bases not matched to a gene: 14. DNA of the CDR3: TGTGCCAGCAGCTCAAGCGGTCAGGGGGCATTTTACTACAATGAGCAGTTCTTC. Translated: CASSSSGQGAFYYNEQFF.

This clonotype was seen only a few times. V is TRBV5-1 and J is TRBJ1-1, with D unresolved. The CDR3 is 13 residues long. Between the trimmed V and J ends, which lost 6 bases and 0 bases, there was a span of 9 bases. Germline V gives CDR1 SGHRS, CDR2 YFSETQ. CDR3 nucleotide sequence: TGCGCCAGCACCATGGGTATGAACACTGAAGCTTTCTTT. Protein sequence: CASTMGMNTEAFF.

Many counts were recorded for this clonotype. The rearrangement uses TRBV18 and TRBJ1-6, with TRBD1 matching 8 bases. Trimming took 4 bases from V and 7 from J; bases not matched to a gene: 3. The CDR3 length is 14 residues. Germline V gives CDR1 KGHSH, CDR2 LQKENI. The DNA for the CDR3 is TGTGCCAGCTCACAGGACAGGGTAAATTCACCCCTCCACTTT. It translates to CASSQDRVNSPLHF.

Many counts were recorded for this clonotype. The CDR3 loop reads CASSFPVQNYNEQFF. CDR3 bases: TGTGCCAGCAGTTTTCCGGTACAGAACTACAATGAGCAGTTCTTC. The chain employs TRBV12-3 or TRBV12-4 and TRBJ2-1; D is ambiguous. This CDR3 contains 15 residues. Trimming shortened V by 3 bases and J by 3 bases, and 12 bases separated the two germline ends.

In its sample, this clonotype was seen a few times. This chain joins TRBV19 and TRBJ2-4; D may be TRBD1 (7 bases). The germline V and J ends were trimmed by 6 bases and 3 bases, with 12 bases remaining between them. The CDR3 has 14 amino acids. Germline-derived CDR1 and CDR2 are LNHDA and SQIVND (reference sequence). The CDR3, as DNA: TGTGCCAGTAGGCCCCAGGGGGGCAAAAACATTCAGTACTTC. Protein sequence: CASRPQGGKNIQYF. Looking up the rest from reference TRBV19 and TRBJ2-4 gives the full variable domain: DGGITQSPKYLFRKEGQNVTLSCEQNLNHDAMYWYRQDPGQGLRLIYYSQIVNDFQKGDIAEGYSVSREKKESFPLTVTSAQKNPTAFYLCASRPQGGKNIQYFGAGTRLSVL.

This clonotype showed up just a few times. CDR3 bases: TGTGCCAGCAGTTACGATTATGACAAGATCTCTTACGAGCAGTACTTC. Encoded protein: CASSYDYDKISYEQYF. The chain recombines TRBV6-6 with TRBJ2-7; D uncertain. Germline V gene data show CDR1 as MNHNY and CDR2 as SVGAGI (reference sequence). Trimming removed 2 bases from V and 4 bases from J, with 18 bases in between. CDR3 length: 16 amino acids.

At least ten counts were recorded for this clonotype. The J gene is TRBJ1-1, the V gene TRBV7-9, with 7 bases aligning to TRBD1. Losses at the gene ends were 5 bases for V and 4 bases for J; bases not matched to a gene: 7. CDR1 and CDR2 from the germline V gene are SEHNR and FQNEAQ (reference sequence). The CDR3 has 14 amino acids. CDR3 nucleotides: TGTGCCAGCAGCCTCACAGGGGAGAGCACTGAAGCTTTCTTT. Its protein product is CASSLTGESTEAFF.

There are many counts of this clonotype. V is TRBV20-1 and J is TRBJ1-6; 9 bases are shared with TRBD1. The CDR3 runs 13 residues. V gave up 4 bases and J gave up 7 bases; unmatched junction bases: 2. Germline loops: CDR1 DFQATT, CDR2 SNEGSKA (reference sequence). Here the CDR3 reads CSAIDRGNSPLHF. The CDR3 nucleotides read TGCAGTGCTATAGACAGGGGGAATTCACCCCTCCACTTT.

This clonotype occurred many times. The V gene is TRBV28, the J gene TRBJ1-6; D gene uncertain. This CDR3 is 13 amino acids long. Germline-derived CDR1 and CDR2 are MDHEN and SYDVKM. Trimming removed 3 bases at V and 13 bases at J, with 13 bases between. The CDR3 DNA reads TGTGCCAGCAGTTTGAGAGTGGAAACTCCCCTCCACTTT. Its translation: CASSLRVETPLHF.

This clonotype was seen at least ten times. The V and J genes are TRBV3-1 and TRBJ2-7; D call uncertain. Germline values: CDR1 LGHDT, CDR2 YNNKEL (reference sequence). The V end lost 2 bases, the J end lost 4 bases, and 12 bases lay between the germline ends. The CDR3 spans 14 residues. As DNA, the CDR3 is TGTGCCAGCAGCCAAAGGCCTAGAGATTACGAGCAGTACTTC. Its protein product is CASSQRPRDYEQYF.

This clonotype was detected only a few times. The V and J genes are TRBV5-5 and TRBJ2-1; 9 bases map to TRBD1. Germline V lookup: CDR1 SGHKS, CDR2 YYEKEE (reference sequence). Trimming cost V 4 bases and J 7 bases; bases outside gene matches: 9. CDR3 length equals 15 residues. Written as DNA, the CDR3 is TGTGCCAGCAGCCACCGGACAGGGGACGATAATGAGCAGTTCTTC. Translating gives CASSHRTGDDNEQFF. The full variable domain, its missing parts supplied by reference TRBV5-5 and TRBJ2-1, is DAGVTQSPTHLIKTRGQQVTLRCSPISGHKSVSWYQQVLGQGPQFIFQYYEKEERGRGNFPDRFSARQFPNYSSELNVNALLLGDSALYLCASSHRTGDDNEQFFGPGTRLTVL.